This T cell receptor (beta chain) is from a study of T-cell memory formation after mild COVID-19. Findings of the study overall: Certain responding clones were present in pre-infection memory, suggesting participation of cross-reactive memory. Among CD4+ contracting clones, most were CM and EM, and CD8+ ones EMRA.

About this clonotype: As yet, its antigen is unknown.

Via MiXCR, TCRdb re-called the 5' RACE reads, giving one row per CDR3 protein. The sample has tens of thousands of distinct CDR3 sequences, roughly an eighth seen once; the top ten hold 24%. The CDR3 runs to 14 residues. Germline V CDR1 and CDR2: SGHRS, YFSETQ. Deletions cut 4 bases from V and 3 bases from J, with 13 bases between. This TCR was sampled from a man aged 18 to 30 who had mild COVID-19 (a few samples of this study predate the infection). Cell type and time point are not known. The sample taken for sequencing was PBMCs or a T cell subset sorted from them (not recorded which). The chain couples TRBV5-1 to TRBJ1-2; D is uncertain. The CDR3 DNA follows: TGCGCCAGCAGCCGCCAAGAGGGTCACTATGGCTACACCTTC. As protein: CASSRQEGHYGYTF.